This TCR beta chain was identified in a study of blood T cells in healthy people across ages. Study-wide results and caveats: The unsorted PBMCs prevented any conclusive comparison of naive versus antigen-experienced cells.

Concerning this clonotype: What it binds is unknown.

CDR1 is DFQATT, CDR2 SNEGSKA, per germline (reference sequence). The CDR3 covers 14 residues. The V end lost 1 base, the J end lost 2 bases, and 6 bases lay between the germline ends. A second PCR, run for roughly 7 to 11 cycles, used a sample-barcoded 5' primer plus a J-beta primer mix. Carrying 12 random nucleotides, a template-switch adaptor labeled each individual cDNA molecule. Samples each returned at least 3 million CDR3-containing paired-end reads. TCRdb re-analysed the 5' RACE reads in MiXCR, keeping a single row per CDR3 protein. The sample carries over a million distinct CDR3 sequences, more than 40% recorded once.

This receptor was identified in a woman between 55 and 75 years old in good health. V gene TRBV20-1 combines with J gene TRBJ1-6; D not resolved. The sequencing input was blood. CDR3 DNA sequence: TGCAGTGCTAGAGGCATCCCCTATAATTCACCCCTCCACTTT. It is translated as CSARGIPYNSPLHF.